Following are 27 T cell receptor beta chains from one sample sequenced in a study of shared clonotypes between healthy human individuals. The method was immunoSEQ multiplex PCR; TCRdb's version includes in-frame clones alone and lacks a portion of them. This table holds about 1,500,000 clones, roughly 96% found once. The sample comprised naive CD4+ T cells sorted from blood. Subset noted: CD45RA+ positively selected. The receptor source for this set is a man aged 25-45 years in good health.

The chain carries TRBV6-1 and TRBJ2-7; a possible D gene is TRBD1 (6 bases). Germline V gene data show CDR1 as MNHNS and CDR2 as SASEGT. The CDR3 is made up of 15 amino acids. Deletions cut 4 bases from V and 0 bases from J, with 13 bases between. This chain's CDR3 is CASSGDPDSSYEQYF. The CDR3 DNA reads TGTGCCAGCAGTGGGGACCCGGACAGCTCCTACGAGCAGTACTTC.

The genes are TRBV6-1 and TRBJ2-2; 11 nucleotides align to TRBD2. This CDR3 contains 17 residues. V lost 4 bases to trimming and J lost 5 bases; unmatched junction nucleotides: 9. Germline CDR1 is MNHNS and CDR2 is SASEGT. As DNA, the CDR3 is TGTGCCAGCAGTGCCTCCCCACTAGCGGGAGTTACCGGGGAGCTGTTTTTT. It yields the protein CASSASPLAGVTGELFF.

The chain links TRBV28 to TRBJ2-7; 8 bases agree with TRBD1. CDR3 length: 16 residues. V was pared by 3 bases and J by 3 bases, with 10 bases of the junction left unmatched. CDR1 MDHEN and CDR2 SYDVKM come from the germline V gene. For the CDR3, the DNA is TGTGCCAGCAGTTTCCTCACCCAGGGGGCCAACTACGAGCAGTACTTC. It is translated as CASSFLTQGANYEQYF.

The chain has TRBV7-8 and TRBJ2-5, with D hard to call. The germline CDR1 and CDR2 sequences are SGHVS and FQNEAQ. V was trimmed by 5 bases and J by 6 bases, leaving 7 bases between them. This CDR3 comprises 11 residues. CDR3 nucleotide sequence: TGTGCCAGCAGCCAAGGTCAGACCCAGTACTTC. Translating gives CASSQGQTQYF.

V gene TRBV29-1 combines with J gene TRBJ2-4, with D maybe TRBD2 (7 bases). The CDR3 covers 13 residues. Germline CDR1 and CDR2: SQVTM and ANQGSEA. The germline V and J ends were trimmed by 6 bases and 7 bases, with 16 bases remaining between them. As DNA, the CDR3 is TGCAGCGTCCAAGGTCGGGGGGCGAACATTCAGTACTTC. Protein product: CSVQGRGANIQYF.

V and J are TRBV5-1 and TRBJ2-7, with TRBD1 matching over 7 bases. This CDR3 spans 14 amino acids. The V gene end was trimmed by 2 bases and the J gene end by 3 bases; junction bases not matched to a gene: 5. Germline CDR1 and CDR2: SGHRS and YFSETQ. DNA for the CDR3: TGCGCCAGCAGCTTTAGGGACAGCCTCTACGAGCAGTACTTC. Translation: CASSFRDSLYEQYF.

The V gene is TRBV5-4, the J gene TRBJ2-1, with a weak D call TRBD2 (5 bases). The CDR3 consists of 15 residues. The V gene lost 3 bases and the J gene lost 6 bases, with 16 bases spanning the gap. The germline V gene has CDR1 SGHNT and CDR2 YYREEE (reference sequence). The CDR3 nucleotides are TGTGCCAGCAGCTCCGGAGGTGATAGCGCCAATGAGCAGTTCTTC. This sequence encodes CASSSGGDSANEQFF.

The count of this clone is one. The chain is built from TRBV6-1 and TRBJ1-1; TRBD1 aligns across 11 bases. Germline trimming cut 5 bases from V and 3 bases from J; bases unmatched to any gene: 2. The CDR3 is made up of 14 amino acids. CDR1 is MNHNS, CDR2 SASEGT, per germline. The CDR3 DNA reads as TGTGCCAGCAGTAAGGGACAGGGGGACACTGAAGCTTTCTTT. Encoded protein: CASSKGQGDTEAFF.

The chain joins TRBV11-3 to TRBJ2-5; TRBD1 matches at 11 bases. The CDR3 is 16 amino acids. The trim removed 5 bases at V and 5 bases at J, leaving 10 bases unmatched. Germline-derived CDR1 and CDR2 are SGHNT and YENEEA. In DNA, the CDR3 is TGTGCCAGCAGCCCGGATCGGACAGGGGGCCCGGAGACCCAGTACTTC. Protein: CASSPDRTGGPETQYF.

In this sample, this clone turned up once. Written as DNA, the CDR3 is TGTGCCAGCAGCTTGATAGTGGACAACATTCAGTACTTC. Translating it yields CASSLIVDNIQYF. The rearrangement joins TRBV5-5 to TRBJ2-4; no definite D call. The CDR3 has 13 amino acids. Trimming pared 1 base from V and 7 bases from J, leaving 9 bases between. Germline loops: CDR1 SGHKS, CDR2 YYEKEE (reference sequence).

The DNA of the CDR3 is TGTGCCAGCAGCCCTCCGGGACTAACGAACACCGGGGAGCTGTTTTTT. It encodes CASSPPGLTNTGELFF. The genes are TRBV7-3 and TRBJ2-2; 7 bases line up with TRBD2. Unmatched junction bases numbered 6, after V lost 5 bases and J lost 0 bases. Per the germline V gene, CDR1 is SGHTA and CDR2 is FQGTGA. The CDR3 covers 16 residues.

V gene TRBV18 combines with J gene TRBJ2-1; perhaps TRBD1 as D (6 bases). The germline CDR1 and CDR2 sequences are KGHSH and LQKENI. This CDR3 region has 13 residues. Trimming pared 2 bases from V and 10 bases from J, leaving 12 bases between. This CDR3 is CASSPDRLLEQFF. CDR3 in DNA: TGTGCCAGCTCACCAGACAGGCTATTAGAGCAGTTCTTC.

V and J are TRBV7-5 and TRBJ1-1; TRBD1 was called by the table and not checked on the DNA. TRBV7-5 is recorded as a pseudogene. The CDR3 loop spans 12 amino acids. The CDR3 loop is CVRSARQGGAFF. The CDR3 bases are TGTGTCAGAAGCGCGAGACAGGGAGGCGCTTTCTTT.

The sample holds one count of this clone. This sample includes further DNA sequences coding for the same CDR3. This CDR3 is CASSLAGASGNTIYF. The CDR3 nucleotides read TGCGCCAGCAGCTTGGCGGGGGCGTCTGGAAACACCATATATTTT. The chain uses TRBV5-1 and TRBJ1-3; tentative D call: TRBD1 (6 bases). The germline gives CDR1 SGHRS, CDR2 YFSETQ. The CDR3 consists of 15 residues. Trimming stripped 0 bases from V and 1 base from J, with 8 bases between. Together with reference TRBV5-1 and TRBJ1-3, the CDR3 gives the full variable domain: KAGVTQTPRYLIKTRGQQVTLSCSPISGHRSVSWYQQTPGQGLQFLFEYFSETQRNKGNFPGRFSGRQFSNSRSEMNVSTLELGDSALYLCASSLAGASGNTIYFGEGSWLTVV.

V usage is TRBV5-1 and J usage is TRBJ2-3; the match to TRBD1 covers 9 bases. This CDR3 has 15 amino acids. The ends lost 3 bases at V and 7 bases at J; junction bases unmatched: 9. CDR1 SGHRS and CDR2 YFSETQ come from the germline V gene. CDR3: CASSSTGTGINTQYF. The CDR3 DNA reads as TGCGCCAGCAGCTCCACCGGGACAGGGATAAATACGCAGTATTTT.

V usage is TRBV5-4 and J usage is TRBJ1-2, with D uncertain. The CDR3 loop spans 13 amino acids. The V gene lost 2 bases and the J gene lost 4 bases, with 9 bases spanning the gap. Germline CDR1 is SGHNT and CDR2 is YYREEE (reference sequence). In nucleotides, the CDR3 is TGTGCCAGCAGCTTTACGGTCGGCTATGGCTACACCTTC. It encodes CASSFTVGYGYTF.

The chain links TRBV7-2 to TRBJ2-6; a weak D match, TRBD2 (5 bases). V was shortened by 5 bases and J by 4 bases, with 15 bases between the two germline ends. The CDR3 length is 16 residues. The V gene's germline CDR1 is SGHTA and CDR2 FQGNSA. DNA for the CDR3: TGTGCCAGCAGCCTAAGCGGTGGTCTGGGGGCCAACGTCCTGACTTTC. Its protein is CASSLSGGLGANVLTF. The complete variable domain, with remaining parts taken from reference TRBV7-2 and TRBJ2-6, reads GAGVSQSPSNKVTEKGKDVELRCDPISGHTALYWYRQSLGQGLEFLIYFQGNSAPDKSGLPSDRFSAERTGGSVSTLTIQRTQQEDSAVYLCASSLSGGLGANVLTFGAGSRLTVL.

V gene TRBV10-3 combines with J gene TRBJ1-2; D possibly corresponds to TRBD1 (5 bases). CDR1 is ENHRY and CDR2 is SYGVKD in the germline V gene. Deletions cut 6 bases from V and 11 bases from J, with 16 bases between. CDR3 length: 12 residues. The CDR3 here is CAISQDSYFYTF. The CDR3 DNA sequence: TGTGCCATCAGCCAAGACAGCTACTTTTACACCTTC.

The CDR3 DNA reads TGTGCCAGCAGCAAAATAAGCGGGAGCGTGGATACGCAGTATTTT. It is translated as CASSKISGSVDTQYF. The chain recombines TRBV9 with TRBJ2-3; 8 bases agree with TRBD2. The CDR3 covers 15 residues. The V gene end was trimmed by 4 bases and the J gene end by 6 bases; junction bases not matched to a gene: 10. Germline assignment: CDR1 SGDLS and CDR2 YYNGEE.

CDR3 DNA sequence: TGTGCCAGCAAGCCGGCCGCCCCTTCTAACTATGGCTACACCTTC. The encoded protein is CASKPAAPSNYGYTF. V gene TRBV2 combines with J gene TRBJ1-2; D is undetermined. The CDR3 consists of 15 residues. The V gene's germline CDR1 is SNHLY and CDR2 FYNNEI. V was pared by 7 bases and J by 0 bases, with 15 bases between.

The V call is TRBV28, the J call TRBJ1-5; TRBD1 matches 7 bases. The CDR3 extends over 14 amino acids. Germline V gives CDR1 MDHEN, CDR2 SYDVKM. The trim removed 6 bases at V and 6 bases at J, leaving 8 bases unmatched. CDR3 coding DNA: TGTGCCAGCAGCAATACAGGGGCGAGTCAGCCCCAGCATTTT. It is translated as CASSNTGASQPQHF.

Of note for this clone: The junction departs from the called germline gene at one end, perhaps through a read error. This rearrangement joins TRBV6-1 to TRBJ2-7, with D possibly being TRBD2 (5 bases). From germline, CDR1 is MNHNS and CDR2 SASEGT. The CDR3 extends over 13 amino acids. The CDR3 region is CASSELNPPIAFF. The CDR3 DNA is TGTGCCAGCAGTGAATTAAACCCACCCATAGCGTTCTTC.

A single count supports this clone. V usage is TRBV7-9 and J usage is TRBJ2-3, with no clear D. Germline V gene sequence: CDR1 SEHNR, CDR2 FQNEAQ (reference sequence). This CDR3 is built from 16 residues. V was cut by 2 bases and J by 5 bases, with 17 bases left in between. CDR3 nucleotide sequence: TGTGCCAGCAGCTTACTGATCCGTGGACCCAGAGATACGCAGTATTTT. This sequence encodes CASSLLIRGPRDTQYF. Drawing the rest from reference TRBV7-9 and TRBJ2-3, the complete variable domain is DTGVSQNPRHKITKRGQNVTFRCDPISEHNRLYWYRQTLGQGPEFLTYFQNEAQLEKSRLLSDRFSAERPKGSFSTLEIQRTEQGDSAMYLCASSLLIRGPRDTQYFGPGTRLTVL.

The V call is TRBV6-5, the J call TRBJ2-1; 9 nucleotides match TRBD1. CDR3 length: 15 amino acids. V trimming: 4 bases; J trimming: 7 bases; junction bases outside the gene matches: 8. Germline V gives CDR1 MNHEY, CDR2 SVGAGI. This CDR3 is CASSSRDRVFNEQFF. CDR3 bases: TGTGCCAGCAGTTCTCGGGACAGGGTTTTTAATGAGCAGTTCTTC.

The J gene is TRBJ1-2, the V gene TRBV19; weak D call: TRBD1 (5 bases). The CDR3 extends over 13 amino acids. V was pared by 10 bases and J by 4 bases, with 16 bases between. The germline CDR1 and CDR2 sequences are LNHDA and SQIVND (reference sequence). The CDR3 DNA follows: TGTGCCATCTCATTCCGGGACGGCTATGGCTACACCTTC. It is translated as CAISFRDGYGYTF.

As for this clone: Other DNA variants within this sample encode the same CDR3. The chain recombines TRBV28 with TRBJ1-1; D is perhaps TRBD1 (5 bases). The CDR3 extends over 11 amino acids. Germline CDR1 MDHEN, CDR2 SYDVKM. Trimming took off 7 bases at V and 5 bases at J, with 8 bases between the two ends. CDR3 residues: CASIRGTEAFF. CDR3 coding DNA: TGTGCCAGCATTAGGGGAACTGAAGCTTTCTTT.

Regarding this clone: At the DNA level, this CDR3 is encoded by other sequences in the same sample as well. This sequence joins TRBV9 and TRBJ2-3; D may be TRBD2 (6 bases). Between the trimmed V and J ends, which lost 2 bases and 0 bases, there was a span of 10 bases. Germline V gives CDR1 SGDLS, CDR2 YYNGEE. The CDR3 is 15 amino acids. CDR3 protein: CASSVGRGSTDTQYF. The CDR3 bases are TGTGCCAGCAGCGTCGGGCGGGGCAGCACAGATACGCAGTATTTT.